These 29 T cell receptor beta chains came from one sample sequenced in a study of T-cell memory formation after mild COVID-19. TCRdb analysed the 5' RACE reads with MiXCR anew, one entry per CDR3 protein. This sample has about 280,000 distinct CDR3 sequences, with approximately 8.4% found just once. What was sequenced was PBMCs or a T cell subset sorted from them (not recorded which). These TCRs come from a man aged 18 to 29 who had mild COVID-19 (a few samples of this study predate the infection). Cell type and time point are not known.

V gene TRBV27 combines with J gene TRBJ2-3; 13 bases fit TRBD2. The J segment lost 8 bases and the V segment lost 2 bases, leaving 7 bases of the junction unmatched. Germline CDR1 reads MNHEY; CDR2 reads SMNVEV (reference sequence). CDR3 size: 16 residues. CDR3 sequence (DNA): TGTGCCAGCAGTTTAAGGACTAGCGGGGGCCCAGGTACGCAGTATTTT. Its protein product is CASSLRTSGGPGTQYF.

This clonotype was observed a few times. V and J are TRBV6-6 and TRBJ1-3; D is uncertain. Germline values: CDR1 MNHNY, CDR2 SVGAGI (reference sequence). The CDR3 runs 13 residues. V was clipped by 0 bases and J by 4 bases, with 4 bases between them. CDR3 nucleotide sequence: TGTGCCAGCAGTTACTCGACCGGAAACACCATATATTTT. This sequence encodes CASSYSTGNTIYF.

A few counts support this clonotype. The chain carries TRBV12-3 or TRBV12-4 and TRBJ1-5; D remains ambiguous. Trimming removed 3 bases from V and 5 bases from J, with 8 bases in between. This CDR3 is built from 13 residues. This CDR3 reads CASSFLRDQPQHF. CDR3 nucleotide sequence: TGTGCCAGCAGTTTCCTACGGGATCAGCCCCAGCATTTT.

This clonotype was counted at least ten times. The rearrangement joins TRBV7-6 to TRBJ2-3, with 8 bases that match TRBD2. V was clipped by 5 bases and J by 6 bases; unmatched bases: 7. The CDR3 is made up of 14 amino acids. The germline CDR1 and CDR2 sequences are SGHVS and FNYEAQ. The CDR3 loop reads CASSARGAGDTQYF. DNA for the CDR3: TGTGCCAGCAGCGCGCGGGGGGCCGGGGATACGCAGTATTTT.

V gene TRBV12-5 combines with J gene TRBJ2-3; 7 nucleotides agree with TRBD2. This CDR3 comprises 16 residues. The junction had 8 bases not matched to a gene; V was cut back by 4 bases and J by 1 base. CDR1 and CDR2 (germline): LGHNT, FRNRAP. The CDR3 region has the DNA TGTGCTAGTGGTTCCCCCGGGACTACTGGCACAGATACGCAGTATTTT. Amino acids: CASGSPGTTGTDTQYF.

This chain uses TRBV7-9 with TRBJ2-1; D could derive from TRBD1 or TRBD2 (5 bases each). Between the trimmed V and J ends, which lost 5 bases and 10 bases, there was a span of 21 bases. The CDR3 has 15 amino acids. Germline V gene sequence: CDR1 SEHNR, CDR2 FQNEAQ (reference sequence). This CDR3 reads CASSNRILALVEQFF. The DNA for the CDR3 is TGTGCCAGCAGCAACAGGATCCTAGCCCTTGTGGAGCAGTTCTTC.

This clonotype has a count of ten or more. V usage is TRBV27 and J usage is TRBJ2-2; weak D call: TRBD1 (7 bases). The CDR3 covers 16 residues. Germline V lookup: CDR1 MNHEY, CDR2 SMNVEV (reference sequence). Trimming stripped 3 bases from V and 6 bases from J, with 17 bases between. The CDR3 sequence is CASSFFQGGIPGELFF. The CDR3 nucleotides are TGTGCCAGCAGTTTTTTTCAGGGGGGCATCCCCGGGGAGCTGTTTTTT.

CDR3 bases: TGTGCCAGCAGCTTCGGTTCCCATCTCTCTGGAAACACCATATATTTT. Protein: CASSFGSHLSGNTIYF. J is TRBJ1-3 and V is TRBV11-1; D unclear. Germline CDR1 is SGHAT and CDR2 is FQDESV (reference sequence). V shed 3 bases and J shed 0 bases, with 12 bases lying between them. This CDR3 has 16 residues.

This clonotype has ten or more counts. The chain uses TRBV4-2 and TRBJ2-1; 14 bases are a match to TRBD2. Germline V gene data show CDR1 as LGHNA and CDR2 as YNFKEQ. Trimming took 4 bases from V and 8 from J; bases not matched to a gene: 10. The CDR3 runs 17 residues. The CDR3 here is CASSLSTGTSGGDEQFF. CDR3 DNA: TGTGCCAGCAGCCTCTCAACCGGGACTAGCGGGGGTGATGAGCAGTTCTTC.

V and J are TRBV6-2 or TRBV6-3 and TRBJ2-7; D possibly corresponds to TRBD2 (6 bases). The CDR3 covers 11 residues. Germline CDR1 MNHEY, CDR2 SVGEGT. Trimming left V 5 bases short and J 5 bases short, with 7 bases between. The CDR3 protein is CASSGGDEQYF. CDR3 sequence (DNA): TGTGCCAGCAGTGGAGGGGACGAGCAGTACTTC.

This clonotype turned up a few times. The V call is TRBV5-1, the J call TRBJ2-1, with unresolved D. The CDR3 runs 14 residues. Trimming pared 5 bases from V and 8 bases from J, leaving 17 bases between. Germline CDR1 is SGHRS and CDR2 is YFSETQ. The CDR3 is CASRFKAWWHEQFF. CDR3 bases: TGCGCCAGCAGATTTAAGGCTTGGTGGCATGAGCAGTTCTTC.

V and J are TRBV7-3 and TRBJ2-1; 7 bases line up with TRBD1. With V trimmed by 2 bases and J by 0 bases, 4 bases remained unmatched. CDR1 SGHTA and CDR2 FQGTGA come from the germline V gene. The CDR3 runs to 16 residues. The CDR3 sequence is CASSLGQDPSYNEQFF. CDR3 coding DNA: TGTGCCAGCAGCTTAGGACAGGACCCCTCCTACAATGAGCAGTTCTTC.

This clonotype has only a few counts. The chain links TRBV5-1 to TRBJ2-5; maybe TRBD2 (6 bases). The germline gives CDR1 SGHRS, CDR2 YFSETQ. V was clipped by 2 bases and J by 5 bases, with 16 bases between them. The CDR3 is 15 amino acids. The CDR3 DNA reads TGCGCCAGCAGCTTCGGGGGAACGGTAGACGAGACCCAGTACTTC. This encodes CASSFGGTVDETQYF.

This clonotype has a handful of counts. The chain joins TRBV9 to TRBJ1-4; D uncertain. Germline lookup yields CDR1 SGDLS and CDR2 YYNGEE. The V gene lost 0 bases and the J gene lost 6 bases, with 12 bases spanning the gap. The CDR3 spans 15 residues. The CDR3 coding sequence is TGTGCCAGCAGCGTAGAGTCGGGTGCCGATGAAAAACTGTTTTTT. As protein: CASSVESGADEKLFF.

V usage is TRBV4-3 and J usage is TRBJ1-4; D is possibly TRBD1 (5 bases). CDR1 and CDR2 from the germline V gene are LGHNA and YSLEER. CDR3 length equals 15 residues. The V end lost 5 bases, the J end lost 8 bases, and 18 bases lay between the germline ends. For the CDR3, the DNA is TGCGCCAGCAGCGAAGGAAGGCTGGGGCAAGAAAAACTGTTTTTT. Translated, it gives CASSEGRLGQEKLFF.

This clonotype has a count of ten or more. This sequence joins TRBV7-2 and TRBJ1-1; the D gene is possibly TRBD1 (6 bases). The CDR3 loop spans 17 amino acids. The V gene's germline CDR1 is SGHTA and CDR2 FQGNSA. Trimming cost V 4 bases and J 0 bases, with 18 bases left between them. CDR3 protein: CASSSHRDNLMNTEAFF. In nucleotides, the CDR3 is TGTGCCAGCAGCTCCCACCGGGACAACTTAATGAACACTGAAGCTTTCTTT.

The chain recombines TRBV20-1 with TRBJ2-3; 9 positions agree with TRBD2. J gave up 1 base and V 4 bases, and 3 bases lay outside the gene matches. CDR1 is DFQATT and CDR2 is SNEGSKA in the germline V gene (reference sequence). CDR3 length equals 14 residues. CDR3 loop: CSAMVAGGTDTQYF. The CDR3 region has the DNA TGCAGTGCTATGGTAGCGGGGGGCACAGATACGCAGTATTTT.

Ten or more counts support this clonotype. The V call is TRBV6-5, the J call TRBJ2-2; no reliable D call. Germline V CDR1 and CDR2: MNHEY, SVGAGI. With 10 bases removed from V and 7 bases from J, the gap between germline ends came to 16 bases. The CDR3 is made up of 13 amino acids. CDR3 nucleotide sequence: TGTGCCACCACACGGCCGGCAGACGGGGAGCTGTTTTTT. Encoded protein: CATTRPADGELFF.

CDR3 protein: CASSRQGAIGYTF. The CDR3 DNA sequence: TGTGCCAGCAGTCGACAGGGGGCGATTGGCTACACCTTC. The chain carries TRBV7-2 and TRBJ1-2; 10 nucleotides match TRBD1. The trim removed 6 bases at V and 7 bases at J, leaving 5 bases unmatched. The CDR3 is 13 residues long. The V gene's germline CDR1 is SGHTA and CDR2 FQGNSA. Based on the CDR3 plus reference TRBV7-2 and TRBJ1-2, the full variable domain is GAGVSQSPSNKVTEKGKDVELRCDPISGHTALYWYRQSLGQGLEFLIYFQGNSAPDKSGLPSDRFSAERTGGSVSTLTIQRTQQEDSAVYLCASSRQGAIGYTFGSGTRLTVV.

This clonotype was detected a few times. The rearrangement joins TRBV29-1 to TRBJ1-1; tentative D call: TRBD1 (5 bases). CDR3 length equals 13 residues. V was shortened by 7 bases and J by 1 base, with 13 bases between the two germline ends. Germline V gene lookup returns CDR1 SQVTM and CDR2 ANQGSEA. The CDR3 here is CSALDIQNTEAFF. Written as DNA, the CDR3 is TGCAGCGCCTTGGACATCCAGAACACTGAAGCTTTCTTT.

V gene TRBV5-1 combines with J gene TRBJ2-2; D call uncertain. V lost 4 bases, J lost 6 bases, and 4 bases lay in between. Germline V lookup: CDR1 SGHRS, CDR2 YFSETQ. CDR3 length: 11 amino acids. The CDR3 DNA sequence: TGCGCCAGCAGCGCGTCCGGGGAGCTGTTTTTT. It translates to CASSASGELFF.

V usage is TRBV3-1 and J usage is TRBJ1-6; D gene uncertain. The CDR3 is made up of 15 amino acids. Per germline, CDR1 LGHDT and CDR2 YNNKEL (reference sequence). V lost 0 bases and J 14 bases, leaving 17 bases between the germline ends. The CDR3 nucleotides are TGTGCCAGCAGCCAAGACGGAGGCCTCTGGTTGGCCCTCCACTTT. This sequence encodes CASSQDGGLWLALHF. Filled out from reference TRBV3-1 and TRBJ1-6, the complete variable domain reads DTAVSQTPKYLVTQMGNDKSIKCEQNLGHDTMYWYKQDSKKFLKIMFSYNNKELIINETVPNRFSPKSPDKAHLNLHINSLELGDSAVYFCASSQDGGLWLALHFGNGTRLTVT.

This chain links TRBV20-1 with TRBJ2-5, with TRBD1 identical over 7 bases. This CDR3 comprises 14 residues. V gave up 5 bases and J gave up 1 base; unmatched junction bases: 7. Germline CDR1 and CDR2: DFQATT and SNEGSKA (reference sequence). CDR3 residues: CSASDRPSQETQYF. CDR3 sequence (DNA): TGCAGTGCTTCGGACAGGCCGTCCCAAGAGACCCAGTACTTC.

V usage is TRBV4-1 and J usage is TRBJ2-3, with D uncertain. Germline assignment: CDR1 MGHRA and CDR2 YSYEKL. The CDR3 consists of 16 residues. Deletions cut 0 bases from V and 2 bases from J, with 12 bases between. CDR3 nucleotide sequence: TGCGCCAGCAGCCAAGAGACGGCCCCTAACACAGATACGCAGTATTTT. Protein product: CASSQETAPNTDTQYF.

CDR3 nucleotides: TGCAGTGCTAGAGATGGGGGGGGTTCAGGGATTAATTCACCCCTCCACTTT. This codes for CSARDGGGSGINSPLHF. The chain has TRBV20-1 and TRBJ1-6; possibly TRBD1 for D (5 bases). The CDR3 runs to 17 residues. The germline V and J ends were trimmed by 0 bases and 6 bases, with 18 bases remaining between them. Per the germline V gene, CDR1 is DFQATT and CDR2 is SNEGSKA (reference sequence).

Only a few counts were recorded for this clonotype. The chain has TRBV3-1 and TRBJ2-1, with D tentatively TRBD1 (5 bases). The V gene lost 4 bases and the J gene lost 9 bases, with 19 bases spanning the gap. This CDR3 has 15 residues. In germline, CDR1 is LGHDT, CDR2 YNNKEL (reference sequence). The CDR3 protein is CASSPTELRGTEQFF. In nucleotides, the CDR3 is TGTGCCAGCAGCCCGACCGAGCTTAGGGGCACTGAGCAGTTCTTC.

The rearrangement links TRBV15 to TRBJ2-1; 8 bases are shared with TRBD1. The CDR3 loop spans 16 amino acids. V was pared by 0 bases and J by 6 bases, with 7 bases of the junction left unmatched. Germline CDR1 reads LNHNV; CDR2 reads YYDKDF (reference sequence). The CDR3 nucleotides read TGTGCCACCAGCAGAGAAGTGGGGCAGGGGGCCAATGAGCAGTTCTTC. This gives the protein CATSREVGQGANEQFF. Variable domain in full (rest from reference TRBV15 and TRBJ2-1): DAMVIQNPRYQVTQFGKPVTLSCSQTLNHNVMYWYQQKSSQAPKLLFHYYDKDFNNEADTPDNFQSRRPNTSFCFLDIRSPGLGDTAMYLCATSREVGQGANEQFFGPGTRLTVL.

This clonotype appeared many times. This CDR3 is CASSLGGTGEAFF. The CDR3 nucleotides are TGTGCCAGCAGCTTGGGTGGGACAGGTGAAGCTTTCTTT. This chain uses TRBV5-4 with TRBJ1-1; TRBD1 matches at 8 bases. CDR3 length: 13 amino acids. Trimming removed 0 bases from V and 7 bases from J; junction bases left unmatched: 2. CDR1 and CDR2 from the germline V gene are SGHNT and YYREEE (reference sequence).

The V and J genes are TRBV4-1 and TRBJ2-3; unclear D gene. V was cut by 3 bases and J by 2 bases, with 9 bases left in between. The CDR3 is 14 amino acids. The germline V gene encodes CDR1 MGHRA and CDR2 YSYEKL. CDR3 sequence (DNA): TGCGCCAGCAGCCAGGGCCCCCTCACAGATACGCAGTATTTT. Encoded protein: CASSQGPLTDTQYF.